This TCR beta chain was recovered during a study of blood T cell repertoires in COVID-19. Whole-study context: PBMCs, B-cell-depleted T cells, or T cells provided the cDNA or gDNA that made up the material.

Profiling relied on immunoSEQ multiplex PCR, and the TCRdb table lists in-frame clones only, not all of them. The data contain 100,000 to 150,000 clones, 85% of them singletons. In germline, CDR1 is KGHSH, CDR2 LQKENI. The CDR3 covers 16 residues. J gave up 6 bases and V 6 bases, and 13 bases lay outside the gene matches. Sample: peripheral blood. The sequence was collected from an elderly man with active or convalescent COVID-19. This chain joins TRBV18 and TRBJ2-1; 8 bases match TRBD2. The CDR3 DNA follows: TGTGCCAGCTCGCCTTCCAGCGGGAGAACCCTCAATGAGCAGTTCTTC. Amino acids: CASSPSSGRTLNEQFF.